Described below is a single TCR beta chain sequence and its context. The data originate from a study of T cell responses to AZD1222 COVID-19 vaccine. Clones were sequenced by immunoSEQ multiplex PCR, and TCRdb holds only the in-frame ones, with some missing. The sample includes approximately 110,000 clones, around 86% of them seen just once. This TCR derives from an adult in good health. The material was peripheral blood, obtained on day 0 of AZD1222 vaccination.

The CDR3 DNA is TGTGCCAGCAGCTTGACGACAGTCTACTTCTCCTACGAGCAGTACTTC. Protein sequence: CASSLTTVYFSYEQYF. The chain combines TRBV5-6 with TRBJ2-7, with TRBD1 as a possible D gene (5 bases). Looked up from germline, CDR1 is SGHDT and CDR2 is YYEEEE. This CDR3 contains 16 residues. V was pared by 1 base and J by 0 bases, with 14 bases between.